The clone carrying this T cell receptor beta chain showed up just once. This sample was included in a study of blood T cell repertoires in COVID-19. Looking at the study overall: Researchers got acute and convalescent COVID-19 samples from the United States, Italy and Spain. T cells, B-cell-depleted T cells, or PBMCs supplied cDNA or gDNA.

Under the authors' procedure: Amplified reference gene primers provided the basis for estimating nucleated cell counts. Clones were read by immunoSEQ multiplex PCR, and TCRdb kept only the in-frame ones, dropping some. The D gene and trimming were derived from the DNA, and the V and J assignments and clone size from that table. Of roughly 380,000 clones in the sample, 81% are singletons; the top ten hold 1.1%. Germline V gives CDR1 MDHEN, CDR2 SYDVKM. The trim removed 7 bases at V and 7 bases at J, leaving 8 bases unmatched. CDR3 length equals 13 residues. The V gene is TRBV28, the J gene TRBJ2-7; 9 positions agree with TRBD1. This receptor was obtained from a human donor with acute or convalescent COVID-19. The donor label of this sample is uncertain. Sequencing was carried out using peripheral blood. CDR3 region: CASTRDRVREQYF. CDR3 DNA: TGTGCCAGCACCCGGGACAGGGTAAGGGAGCAGTACTTC.